This T cell receptor (beta chain) was sequenced for a study of T cell responses to AZD1222 COVID-19 vaccine (dated by TCRdb to about 2021). About the study as a whole: TCR sequencing was performed for 230 to 250 trial participants, of whom approximately 200 were given two doses of AZD1222 and approximately 25 were given two doses of MenACWY control vaccine. Trial participants were enrolled into age subgroups of 18-55, 56-69 and 70-plus years, which contained 148, 28 and 57 TCR-sequenced participants, respectively.

The CDR3 regions of human TCRbeta chains were subjected to immunosequencing. The source study handled its data this way. TCRs in the repertoires were matched against a reference library of SARS-CoV-2-specific TCRs that had been generated with the MIRA antigen-specificity platform. Breadth was defined as the fraction of unique TCRs that were SARS-CoV-2-associated, and depth was defined as the fraction of total T cells that were SARS-CoV-2-associated. Using the MIRA data, each spike-specific TCR was mapped to the spike region that the TCR reacts to and placed in a CD4 or CD8 class. Log10-transformed breadth and depth values were compared by one-way ANOVA with Sidak's multiple comparisons tests. Imported from immuneACCESS, the table was reduced by TCRdb to in-frame sequences with V and J called. These copies leave out some clones; in studies compared against another copy, an unresolved V gene accounts for under half, and the cause of the remainder is not known. For V, J and clone size, that table is used; D and trimming come from the DNA. This sample is represented by 85,000 to 120,000 clones; about 92% of them were singletons. Clones ranked in the top ten supply roughly 8% of the sample.

Study-level results and caveats: Epitopes outside the regions mutated in the B.1.351 and B.1.1.7 variants were reportedly recognized by nearly half of the unique spike-specific TCRs. In the small 56-69-year group, the increase in depth fell short of significance, most likely because of low power. Because no samples from the day 14 peak response were available, repertoires could be characterized only after the peak T cell response. After two AZD1222 doses, both the breadth and the depth of spike-specific TCRs were significantly higher than at day 0 and than in MenACWY recipients. Conclusions about previously exposed vaccinees are limited, since just five or six AZD1222 recipients were seropositive for SARS-CoV-2 at baseline. The vaccine-associated CD4 TCRs covered the entire spike protein, and the dominant responses fell in regions 160-218 and 743-854. Most participants were white British and females outnumbered males, and the authors suggested that clonal diversity may have been underestimated.

The time point label corresponds to: about 28 days (+/-7) after the second vaccine dose. AZD1222 recipients given second doses at about 4 weeks or at about 12 weeks were pooled, since spike-specific TCR depth and breadth were not found to differ between the two schedules. Samples from vaccinated people were obtained from the UK trials COV001 and COV002, which included a single-blind randomized controlled phase 2/3 trial of AZD1222 (ChAdOx1 nCoV-19) in healthy adults. For TCRbeta chain sequencing, PBMC samples from trial participants were taken at day 0 and at day 28 after the second dose. CDR3 length: 12 amino acids, cysteine to phenylalanine. Only the CDR3 part of the read is kept: 36 bases, read in frame from the first base. V loses 7 bases, J loses 3 bases, and the germline ends lie 9 bases apart. From the germline V gene, CDR1 is SQVTM and CDR2 is ANQGSEA. About this clone itself: Its antigen is still unknown. Per-base quality was not reported, and no clone a single base away is much larger than it.

The chain is encoded by TRBV29-1 joined to TRBJ2-2; TRBD1 could be the D gene, as 6 bases match. The TCR sequence derives from an adult who received the AZD1222 COVID-19 vaccine. Sequenced here: peripheral blood, sampled 28 days after the second AZD1222 dose. Read as DNA, the sequence is TGCAGCGCCACAGGGTACACCGGGGAGCTGTTTTTT. It translates as CSATGYTGELFF.